The present T cell receptor (beta chain) was sequenced within a study of blood T cell repertoires in COVID-19. Study background: Samples came from the United States, Italy and Spain, spanning acute and convalescent COVID-19. T cells, B-cell-depleted T cells, or PBMCs supplied cDNA or gDNA.

CDR1 and CDR2 (germline): SNHLY, FYNNEI. The length of the CDR3 is 14 residues. V dropped 6 bases and J dropped 4; count of bases not matched to a gene: 7. Original handling: Estimation of nucleated cell counts relied on the amplification of reference gene primers. Sequencing was performed with immunoSEQ multiplex PCR; in TCRdb, only in-frame clones are kept and a portion is missing. V, J and clone size reflect that table, while D and trimming were determined from the DNA. The sample contains 300,000 to 450,000 clones, approximately 89% of which appear only once. The sequenced material came from peripheral blood. The chain has TRBV2 and TRBJ1-2, with 8 bases lining up with TRBD1. This clonotype originated in a woman in her sixties or seventies with COVID-19, enrolled during active disease. CDR3 sequence: CASSGQGPRYGYTF. CDR3 sequence (DNA): TGTGCCAGCAGCGGACAGGGTCCCCGCTATGGCTACACCTTC.